Reported below is one T cell receptor (beta chain). What this receptor recognizes is not known. Base quality data are lacking; no much larger clone is found one base away. Using the deep immunoSEQ assay, multiplex PCR amplified TCR CDR3 regions from genomic DNA. For each cell subset, the extracted genomic DNA was distributed evenly across all wells of several immunoSEQ 96-well plates, and each plate served as one replicate. For sorted subsets, each replicate PCR was loaded with around 200 ng genomic DNA, equivalent to some 31,000 T cell genomes. The purified libraries were quantified using a Qubit 3.0 fluorometer, sized with a Bioanalyzer 2100, and then quantified again using the KAPA Library Quantification kit. Each immunoSEQ 96-well plate was sequenced on its own single-read 150-cycle Illumina NextSeq 550 flow cell. Per the authors' processing: Because only junctional sequences without quality scores were contained in the immunoSEQ output, filtering matching that applied to full-length reads could not be performed. To assign V/J genes and CDR3, sequences were annotated using PyIR, a Python wrapper for IgBLAST v1.9, with IMGT germline references. Any read was removed if the V/J assignment was weak (E-value above 1e-6), the CDR3 was missing, or the read contained stop codons, out-of-frame junctions, or ambiguous translated residues. V3J clonotypes were defined as sequences sharing the same inferred V gene, J gene, and CDR3 amino acid sequence. Percentage overlap between repertoires was calculated by dividing the number of shared unique clonotypes by the size of the smaller repertoire. Three approaches were used to assess repertoire richness: RTK rarefaction, the Chao1 estimator, and Recon v2.1 estimates of unobserved clonotypes. For all TCRbeta clonotypes obtained by the gDNA method from a few donors, generation probabilities were computed with OLGA. Drawn from immuneACCESS, this table holds only the in-frame rearrangements with V and J called that TCRdb kept. Clones are partly lost; checked studies trace under half to an unresolved V gene and leave the rest unexplained. From that table come the V and J calls and clone size; the DNA was used to work out D and trimming. This sample lists some 1,600,000 clones; under 99% were detected once. The ten largest clonotypes hold about 0.4% of the sample.

These data come from a study of shared clonotypes between healthy human individuals (dated by TCRdb to the early 2020s). About the investigation overall: The cohort comprised a couple of women and a few men aged 18 to 49 years. For each donor, CD4 naive and CD4 memory were each run on three plates, CD8 naive on two plates, and CD8 memory on one plate. The study deeply sequenced blood TCR repertoires of five healthy adults to estimate repertoire size and the extent of clonotype sharing between individuals. Libraries were prepared and TCR repertoires were sequenced by different laboratories using diverse techniques, in order to increase sequencing depth and limit assay-specific biases. Each donor's leukapheresis produced roughly between about 0.8 and 10 billion PBMCs.

Healthy HIV-negative adults with no recently reported acute infections or vaccinations were included as donors. All donors were Caucasian adults living in Nashville, Tennessee, USA. CD4+ T cells were enriched by magnetic negative selection, after which naive cells were positively selected on CD45RA and the negative fraction was taken as the memory subset. Blood was obtained by leukapheresis, after which PBMCs were separated by Ficoll-Histopaque density gradient centrifugation and cryopreserved in liquid nitrogen vapor phase. Analytical flow cytometry was used to check the purity and quantity of each magnetically sorted T cell population. From each sorted fraction, genomic DNA was isolated and quantified by UV absorbance on a Nanodrop 2000c. V loses 6 bases at its end and J loses 10 bases; junction bases beyond the gene matches: 8. The CDR3 measures 13 amino acids from cysteine to phenylalanine. The read is trimmed to its CDR3 DNA, 39 bases read in frame from base 1. In the germline V gene, CDR1 corresponds to MNHEY and CDR2 to SVGAGI.

Findings and caveats that apply to the study as a whole: Across a handful of donors, roughly 5% of naive CD4, approximately 3.6% of naive CD8, about 2% of memory CD4, and 0.4% of memory CD8 clonotypes were shared. Even with the large sequencing depth, rarefaction of the sorted-subset datasets indicated that sequencing was incomplete. Because the study included a small number of donors, the genetic and exposure-history diversity represented was limited. Naive subsets generally had larger estimated clonotype richness than memory subsets did. Pairwise subsampling led to the expectation that sequencing depth would affect the degree of clonotype sharing among donors. Compared with non-shared clonotypes, clonotypes shared by all four sorted-subset donors had higher generation probabilities. Only blood was sampled, and tissue TCR repertoires likely differ from those in blood.

The sequenced sample was naive CD4+ T cells sorted from blood. The cell subset or site label for this specimen denotes: CD45RA+ positively selected. The V gene is TRBV6-5 and the J gene is TRBJ1-4, with 7 bases matching TRBD1. This TCR came from a man aged 25-45 years in good health. CDR3 region: CASRRQGGGKLFF. The DNA sequence is as follows: TGTGCCAGCAGGCGACAGGGCGGGGGAAAACTGTTTTTT.